The entry that follows covers one T cell receptor beta chain sequence. The data were taken from a study of blood T cell repertoires in COVID-19. Across the whole study: The cDNA or gDNA used as material had been derived from T cells, B-cell-depleted T cells, or PBMCs.

Study processing details: Counts of nucleated cells, estimated from reference gene primer amplification, were obtained. Using immunoSEQ multiplex PCR, the repertoire was profiled, and TCRdb retains in-frame clones only, with some absent. V and J calls and clone size come straight from that table; D and trimming were deduced from the DNA. The data contain 250,000 to 300,000 clones, about 91% of them singletons. The germline V gene encodes CDR1 LNHDA and CDR2 SQIVND (reference sequence). The CDR3 consists of 16 residues. The junction had 5 bases not matched to a gene; V was cut back by 2 bases and J by 3 bases. Study members were between about 18 and 95 years old and lived in 25 or so US regions.

This chain uses TRBV19 with TRBJ1-3; 9 nucleotides align to TRBD1. This TCR was recovered from a human donor in a cohort exposed to, infected with or recovered from COVID-19 (not recorded which). The donor label of this sample is uncertain. The sequencing input was PBMCs or T cells enriched from blood (not recorded which). The DNA for the CDR3 is TGTGCCAGTAGTATAAGAGGGACAGGGATTGGAAACACCATATATTTT. This encodes CASSIRGTGIGNTIYF.